This TCR beta chain is drawn from a study of T-cell reconstitution after alpha-beta-depleted transplantation in children. CDR1 MNHEY and CDR2 SMNVEV come from the germline V gene (reference sequence). V was cut by 5 bases and J by 5 bases, with 13 bases left in between. The CDR3 runs 14 residues. Preparing the TCRbeta library involved the use of unique molecular identifiers. Using its own MiXCR run on the PCR reads, TCRdb lists one record per CDR3 protein. The data contain some 520,000 distinct CDR3 sequences, about 31% of them seen just once; the ten biggest clones take up 2% to 3%. The clonotype comes from a human donor who donated a stem cell graft to a child with aplastic anemia. The sequences come from PBMCs from the stem cell graft donor, collected from the stem cell graft. The gene calls are TRBV27 and TRBJ2-1; D may be TRBD2 (7 bases). The CDR3 nucleotides are TGTGCCAGCAGTGCCACGGGGGGCCACAATGAGCAGTTCTTC. It specifies CASSATGGHNEQFF.